The 5 T cell receptor beta chains below all came from one sample that was sequenced in a study of beta chain features in type 1 diabetes. Regarding the study as a whole: All four CD4+ subsets of Type 1 diabetes patients contained TCRB CDR3s that were moderately but significantly shorter.

TCRB transcripts that were expressed got sequenced, as all of the isolated RNA had been reverse transcribed. Clones were sequenced by immunoSEQ multiplex PCR, and TCRdb holds only the in-frame ones, with some missing. This table has hundreds of thousands of clones, around 15% appearing once. What these receptors recognize is not known. Sequencing was done on a sample of naive CD4+ T cells from blood. The source is a man between 18 and 29 years old with type 1 diabetes.

In nucleotides, the CDR3 is TGTGCCAGCAGCTTAACAGTGTGGATGGATGGCTACACCTTC. It encodes CASSLTVWMDGYTF. The V and J genes are TRBV7-2 and TRBJ1-2; D is undetermined. Trimming shortened V by 2 bases and J by 6 bases, and 13 bases separated the two germline ends. CDR3 size: 14 residues. Per the germline V gene, CDR1 is SGHTA and CDR2 is FQGNSA.

This clone was detected a few times. The chain recombines TRBV28 with TRBJ1-6; D is undetermined. This CDR3 contains 14 residues. V lost 1 base, J lost 8 bases, and 9 bases lay in between. Germline assignment: CDR1 MDHEN and CDR2 SYDVKM. CDR3: CASSLSFRDSPLHF. The CDR3 bases are TGTGCCAGCAGTTTATCGTTCCGGGATTCACCCCTCCACTTT.

The chain joins TRBV7-6 to TRBJ2-1; D remains ambiguous. The CDR3 length is 11 residues. Germline CDR1 reads SGHVS; CDR2 reads FNYEAQ. With 5 bases removed from V and 5 bases from J, the gap between germline ends came to 4 bases. This CDR3 reads CASSLDNEQFF. In nucleotides, the CDR3 is TGTGCCAGCAGCCTGGACAATGAGCAGTTCTTC.

CDR3 bases: TGTGCCAGTAGGCTCACAGGGGCTCGAAATCAGCCCCAGCATTTT. Residues: CASRLTGARNQPQHF. The chain links TRBV19 to TRBJ1-5; TRBD1 aligns across 7 bases. V lost 6 bases, J lost 4 bases, and 9 bases stayed unmatched. Germline V gene sequence: CDR1 LNHDA, CDR2 SQIVND (reference sequence). The length of the CDR3 is 15 residues.

The chain is built from TRBV30 and TRBJ1-5; 11 bases map to TRBD1. Germline CDR1 is GTSNPN and CDR2 is SVGIG (reference sequence). With V trimmed by 5 bases and J by 4 bases, 10 bases remained unmatched. CDR3 length: 16 amino acids. CDR3 sequence reads: CAWGGTGGTLNQPQHF. The CDR3 coding sequence is TGTGCCTGGGGAGGGACAGGGGGTACCTTAAATCAGCCCCAGCATTTT.